This T cell receptor (beta chain) was captured in a study of T-cell memory formation after mild COVID-19. Whole-study findings and limits: Memory from before infection featured some responding clones, which suggests cross-reactive memory joined. Researchers report contracting CD4+ clones mostly in CM and EM, with CD8+ clones in EMRA.

TCRdb re-derived calls from the 5' RACE reads in MiXCR, one entry per CDR3 protein. The data contain more than 250,000 distinct CDR3 sequences, 16% of them seen just once; the ten biggest clones take up 20% to 25%. Regarding this clonotype: What it binds is unknown. One end of the junction is discordant with germline, which a read error may explain.

CDR3 length: 12 amino acids. Germline lookup yields CDR1 SGDLS and CDR2 YYNGEE. The sequence derives from a young man who had mild COVID-19 (a few samples of this study predate the infection). Cell type and time point are not known. The chain combines TRBV9 with TRBJ2-3; maybe TRBD1 (6 bases). The sequenced sample consisted of PBMCs or a T cell subset sorted from them (not recorded which). DNA for the CDR3: TGTGCCAACAGCAGCGACAGGGATACGCAGTATTTT. Its translation is CANSSDRDTQYF.